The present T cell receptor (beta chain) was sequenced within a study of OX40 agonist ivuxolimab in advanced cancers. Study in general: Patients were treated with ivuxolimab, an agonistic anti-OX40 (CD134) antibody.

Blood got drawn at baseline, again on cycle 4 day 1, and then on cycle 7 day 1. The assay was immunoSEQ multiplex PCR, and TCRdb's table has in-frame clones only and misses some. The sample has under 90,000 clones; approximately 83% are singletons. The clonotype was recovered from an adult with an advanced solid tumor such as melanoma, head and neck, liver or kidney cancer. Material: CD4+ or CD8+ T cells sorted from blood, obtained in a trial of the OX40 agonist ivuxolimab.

The CDR3 sequence is CASSLGQATYEQYF. The CDR3 DNA sequence: TGTGCCAGCAGCTTAGGACAGGCCACCTACGAGCAGTACTTC. The chain uses TRBV5-5 and TRBJ2-7; 7 nucleotides line up with TRBD1. The ends lost 2 bases at V and 2 bases at J; junction bases unmatched: 4. The CDR3 length is 14 residues. From germline, CDR1 is SGHKS and CDR2 YYEKEE (reference sequence). The variable domain in full, completed from reference TRBV5-5 and TRBJ2-7, reads DAGVTQSPTHLIKTRGQQVTLRCSPISGHKSVSWYQQVLGQGPQFIFQYYEKEERGRGNFPDRFSARQFPNYSSELNVNALLLGDSALYLCASSLGQATYEQYFGPGTRLTVT.